A selection of T cell receptor beta chains follows, all from one sample in a study of beta chain features in type 1 diabetes. Profiled with immunoSEQ multiplex PCR; TCRdb holds only in-frame clones, not every one. The table lists 350,000 to 400,000 clones, roughly 12% of them singletons, with about 0.01% in the top ten. Sequences were obtained from naive CD4+ T cells from blood. The receptors here all came from a woman aged 18 to 35 with type 1 diabetes. CDR3s include the opening cysteine and the closing phenylalanine or tryptophan. A D gene is named only where the DNA matches it firmly. Clone size is shown for a subset of rows, as once, few, many or a class of expanded clone.

V	D	size	J	DNA	CDR3
TRBV29-1	TRBD1	NA	TRBJ2-6	TGCAGCGTTAGTCCCGGGACAGGGGCTGGGGCCAACGTCCTGACTTTC	CSVSPGTGAGANVLTF
TRBV19	TRBD1	NA	TRBJ1-1	TGTGCCAGTAGTGGGACAGGGAGTCGAGCTTTCTTT	CASSGTGSRAFF
TRBV7-3	TRBD1	NA	TRBJ2-6	TGTGCCAGCGGGACAGGGTACTCTGGGGCCAACGTCCTGACTTTC	CASGTGYSGANVLTF
TRBV27	NA	few	TRBJ2-7	TGTGCCAGCAGCCGAAACGGGATCTCCTACGAGCAGTACTTC	CASSRNGISYEQYF
TRBV5-4	TRBD1	NA	TRBJ2-3	TGTGCCAGCAGCTTGGCCGGGACAGAGGCTCATACGCAGTATTTT	CASSLAGTEAHTQYF
TRBV9	NA	NA	TRBJ2-5	TGTGCCAGCAGCCCGACCAGGGGCATTTGGGAGACCCAGTACTTC	CASSPTRGIWETQYF
TRBV28	TRBD1	NA	TRBJ2-7	TGTGCCAGCAGTGGAGCCGGGACAGGGGACTACGAGCAGTACTTC	CASSGAGTGDYEQYF
TRBV9	TRBD2	few	TRBJ2-5	TGTGCCAGCAGCGTGGGACTAGTCCGAGAGACCCAGTACTTC	CASSVGLVRETQYF
TRBV27	NA	NA	TRBJ2-1	TGTGCCAGCACTACTAGCTTCGGTGAGCAGTTCTTC	CASTTSFGEQFF
TRBV6-5	TRBD2	NA	TRBJ2-1	TGTGCCAGCAGTTACAGGGGACTAGCGGGCAATGAGCAGTTCTTC	CASSYRGLAGNEQFF
TRBV28	NA	few	TRBJ2-3	TGTGCCAGCAGTCCCCCAGGTAGCGGCACAGATACGCAGTATTTT	CASSPPGSGTDTQYF
TRBV5-1	TRBD2	few	TRBJ2-2	TGCGCCAGCAGCACGGGACTAGCGGGAGGGCCGACCACCGGGGAGCTGTTTTTT	CASSTGLAGGPTTGELFF
TRBV4-2	TRBD2	few	TRBJ2-1	TGTGCCAGCAGCTCGCAGACTAGCGGGAGGGCCCCGAATGAGCAGTTCTTC	CASSSQTSGRAPNEQFF
TRBV7-9	NA	few	TRBJ1-1	TGTGCCAGCAGCTTCATCATGAACACTGAAGCTTTCTTT	CASSFIMNTEAFF
TRBV2	NA	once	TRBJ1-1	TGTGCCAGCAGTGGGGTTTCTAGCTTGAACACTGAAGCTTTCTTT	CASSGVSSLNTEAFF
TRBV6-5	TRBD1	few	TRBJ1-1	TGTGCCAGCAGCCTTGACAGGGCCACTGAAGCTTTCTTT	CASSLDRATEAFF
TRBV4-2	TRBD2	few	TRBJ2-1	TGTGCCAGCAGCCAAGCAAACGGGAGGAGCAATGAGCAGTTCTTC	CASSQANGRSNEQFF
TRBV11-2	NA	few	TRBJ2-2	TGTGCCAGCAGCTGGAGCTACACCGGGGAGCTGTTTTTT	CASSWSYTGELFF
TRBV5-1	NA	NA	TRBJ1-5	TGCGCCAGCAGCTCGGACGGGAATAATAAGCCCCAGCATTTT	CASSSDGNNKPQHF